This is a list of T cell receptor beta chains from one sample in a study of blood T cell repertoires in COVID-19. Using immunoSEQ multiplex PCR, the repertoire was profiled, and TCRdb retains in-frame clones only, with some absent. Among approximately 350,000 clones listed, roughly 90% were seen once. Input material: peripheral blood. Receptors were obtained from a man in his forties with acute or convalescent COVID-19. The CDR3 runs from the conserved cysteine through the conserved F or W. The D gene is left open where the match is weak. Some rows mark clone size as missing; the rest say once, few, many or name a class of expanded clone.

d_gene | j_gene | abundance | v_gene | CDR3nt | CDR3aa
- | TRBJ1-4 | - | TRBV7-2 | TGTGCCAGCAGCTCCCGGGGGGGTGATGAAAAACTGTTTTTT | CASSSRGGDEKLFF
TRBD2 | TRBJ2-1 | - | TRBV5-1 | TGCGCCAGCAGCTTCGGCGGGAGCTCCTACAATGAGCAGTTCTTC | CASSFGGSSYNEQFF
TRBD1 | TRBJ2-3 | - | TRBV27 | TGTGCCAGCAGCCTCGTGGGACAGAGCACAGATACGCAGTATTTT | CASSLVGQSTDTQYF
- | TRBJ2-2 | - | TRBV7-2 | TGTGCCAGCAGCCTCCTCAGGGGAAGCGGGGAGCTGTTTTTT | CASSLLRGSGELFF
- | TRBJ2-5 | - | TRBV19 | TGTGCCAGTACCGGAGGGGTGGGTGAGACCCAGTACTTC | CASTGGVGETQYF
TRBD1 | TRBJ2-7 | - | TRBV7-9 | TGTGCCAGCAGCTTCGGTAGGGGACAGGCCATTTCATCCTACGAGCAGTACTTC | CASSFGRGQAISSYEQYF
TRBD1 | TRBJ2-7 | - | TRBV5-4 | TGTGCCAGCAGCTGGGGACAGAGCTCCTACGAGCAGTACTTC | CASSWGQSSYEQYF
- | TRBJ2-3 | - | TRBV7-2 | TGTGCCAGCAGCTTAGCGGGGCCGAGCACAGATACGCAGTATTTT | CASSLAGPSTDTQYF
- | TRBJ2-5 | - | TRBV5-6 | TGTGCCAGCAGCTTTGGACCGGGGATTGAGACCCAGTACTTC | CASSFGPGIETQYF
- | TRBJ1-2 | - | TRBV19 | TGTGCCAGTAGTATAGGACAGCTCTATGGCTACACCTTC | CASSIGQLYGYTF
- | TRBJ1-1 | - | TRBV28 | TGTGCCAGCAGTTTATATCGCGGGCGGAACACTGAAGCTTTCTTT | CASSLYRGRNTEAFF
TRBD1 | TRBJ1-5 | - | TRBV27 | TGTGCCAGCAGTTGGGACAGTAATCAGCCCCAGCATTTT | CASSWDSNQPQHF
TRBD2 | TRBJ2-7 | - | TRBV5-1 | TGCGCCAGCAGCCCGGTGGCGGGGGGAACCTACGAGCAGTACTTC | CASSPVAGGTYEQYF
- | TRBJ2-7 | - | TRBV6-2/TRBV6-3 | TGTGCCAGCAGTTACTCCCCAAACTACGAGCAGTACTTC | CASSYSPNYEQYF
TRBD1 | TRBJ1-6 | once | TRBV11-2 | TGTGCCATCTCGCAGGGGGCTAATTCACCCCTCCACTTT | CAISQGANSPLHF
- | TRBJ1-4 | - | TRBV7-8 | TGTGCCAGCAGCTTACCGGGTGGTAATGAAAAACTGTTTTTT | CASSLPGGNEKLFF
TRBD2 | TRBJ2-3 | once | TRBV5-1 | TGCGCCAGCAGCTTGGGTGGCCTAGCGGGAAGCACAGATACGCAGTATTTT | CASSLGGLAGSTDTQYF
- | TRBJ1-5 | - | TRBV27 | TGTGCCAGCAGTTTTACGAGGGGGGGGAATCAGCCCCAGCATTTT | CASSFTRGGNQPQHF
- | TRBJ2-1 | - | TRBV2 | TGTGCCAGCAGTGGAGGGGGGGTCGCCTACAATGAGCAGTTCTTC | CASSGGGVAYNEQFF
TRBD2 | TRBJ2-2 | - | TRBV5-1 | TGCGCCAGCAGCTTGAGCGGGACTAACACCGGGGAGCTGTTTTTT | CASSLSGTNTGELFF
- | TRBJ1-6 | - | TRBV5-6 | TGTGCCAGCAGTCGACCGGGAAGCTCCTATAATTCACCCCTCCACTTT | CASSRPGSSYNSPLHF
- | TRBJ1-1 | once | TRBV5-1 | TGCGCCAGCAGCTTGGGAAGGACAGCAGAAGCTTTCTTT | CASSLGRTAEAFF
- | TRBJ1-5 | - | TRBV7-2 | TGTGCCAGCAGCTTAAAGGGGGAACAGCCCCAGCATTTT | CASSLKGEQPQHF
- | TRBJ2-7 | - | TRBV6-2/TRBV6-3 | TGTGCCAGCAGTTTCAACTGGTACGAGCAGTACTTC | CASSFNWYEQYF
TRBD1 | TRBJ2-6 | - | TRBV10-3 | TGTGCCATCAGGCTACAGGGGGCAGATGGGGCCAACGTCCTGACTTTC | CAIRLQGADGANVLTF
- | TRBJ1-4 | - | TRBV13 | TGTGCCAGCAGCCCCGGACCCGGACTGAATGAAAAACTGTTTTTT | CASSPGPGLNEKLFF
- | TRBJ1-5 | - | TRBV20-1 | TGCAGTGCTAGTTTTAACCGACATAGCAATCAGCCCCAGCATTTT | CSASFNRHSNQPQHF
TRBD1 | TRBJ1-2 | - | TRBV28 | TGTGCCAGCAGTTCGGGACAGGGGGGCTACACCTTC | CASSSGQGGYTF
- | TRBJ1-2 | - | TRBV27 | TGTGCCAGCAGTTCGGGACCGGGGGGCACTGGCTACACCTTC | CASSSGPGGTGYTF
- | TRBJ2-3 | - | TRBV28 | TGTGCCAGCAGTGGGGGGAGCACAGATACGCAGTATTTT | CASSGGSTDTQYF
TRBD1 | TRBJ1-3 | - | TRBV6-5 | TGTGCCAGCAGATACGGGACAGGGGGCTCTGGAAACACCATATATTTT | CASRYGTGGSGNTIYF
TRBD2 | TRBJ2-1 | - | TRBV4-2 | TGTGCCAGCAGCCCCCGGCGGGAGGGCCGTGGTGAGCAGTTCTTC | CASSPRREGRGEQFF
- | TRBJ2-5 | - | TRBV6-6 | TGTGCCAGCAGTAGCGAGTTTGGGACCCAGTACTTC | CASSSEFGTQYF
TRBD1 | TRBJ2-1 | - | TRBV6-5 | TGTGCCAGCAGTCCGACAGGGGACAATGAGCAGTTCTTC | CASSPTGDNEQFF
TRBD1 | TRBJ1-5 | - | TRBV19 | TGTGCCAGTAGTATTCCACAGGGGGTTCAGCCCCAGCATTTT | CASSIPQGVQPQHF
- | TRBJ1-2 | - | TRBV21-1 | TGTGCCAGCAGCCAGGGGCAGATTTTCTATGGCTACACCTTC | CASSQGQIFYGYTF
TRBD1 | TRBJ1-1 | - | TRBV27 | TGTGCCAGCAGTTTGTCAGGGGGCTACACTGAAGCTTTCTTT | CASSLSGGYTEAFF
- | TRBJ1-6 | - | TRBV12-5 | TGTGCTAGCGGGACTGGTGATTCACCCCTCCACTTT | CASGTGDSPLHF
- | TRBJ1-1 | - | TRBV10-3 | TGTGCCATCAGACAGGATATGAACACTGAAGCTTTCTTT | CAIRQDMNTEAFF
- | TRBJ1-1 | - | TRBV30 | TGTGCCTTGACTCGGGTTGAAGCTTTCTTT | CALTRVEAFF
TRBD2 | TRBJ2-1 | - | TRBV7-9 | TGTGCCAGCAGCTTAGCTCTAGCGGGAGGCCCCGATGAGCAGTTCTTC | CASSLALAGGPDEQFF
TRBD1 | TRBJ2-7 | - | TRBV19 | TGTGCCAGTAGTTCAATGGACAGGGGTCCCTACGAGCAGTACTTC | CASSSMDRGPYEQYF
TRBD2 | TRBJ2-1 | - | TRBV28 | TGTGCCAGCAGTCTCGGACTAGCGGGAGACAATGAGCAGTTCTTC | CASSLGLAGDNEQFF
- | TRBJ2-7 | - | TRBV9 | TGTGCCAGCAGCGTATTAGCGGCCCCCTACGAGCAGTACTTC | CASSVLAAPYEQYF
TRBD1 | TRBJ1-1 | - | TRBV12-3/TRBV12-4 | TGTGCCAGCAGTCCCGACAGGGGCACGAGCGCTTTCTTT | CASSPDRGTSAFF
TRBD1 | TRBJ2-7 | - | TRBV28 | TGTGCCAGCAGGGGGGGACAGGCCACCTACGAGCAGTACTTC | CASRGGQATYEQYF
- | TRBJ1-5 | - | TRBV28 | TGTGCCAGCCGGGAGGAGGGGTCTTATAGCAATCAGCCCCAGCATTTT | CASREEGSYSNQPQHF
TRBD1 | TRBJ1-2 | - | TRBV2 | TGTGCCAGCAGTTCTTCTGACAGGGGAGCCTATGGCTACACCTTC | CASSSSDRGAYGYTF
TRBD2 | TRBJ2-5 | - | TRBV10-2 | TGCGCCAGCAGCGGGGGGACTAGCGGGACAGAGACCCAGTACTTC | CASSGGTSGTETQYF
TRBD1 | TRBJ1-2 | - | TRBV27 | TGTGCCAGCAGTTTATTTTACGGGACAGTGGATGGCTACACCTTC | CASSLFYGTVDGYTF
- | TRBJ1-2 | once | TRBV6-4 | TGTGCCAGCTCAGAAGCTTCGTCGGGGGGCTACACCTTC | CASSEASSGGYTF
- | TRBJ1-1 | - | TRBV29-1 | TGCAGCGTTGATTCGGCAGGGAACACTGAAGCTTTCTTT | CSVDSAGNTEAFF
TRBD1 | TRBJ1-3 | - | TRBV28 | TGTGCCAGCAGTTTATTAGGACAGGGGGAAGGGTCTAACACCATATATTTT | CASSLLGQGEGSNTIYF
TRBD2 | TRBJ2-1 | once | TRBV2 | TGTGCCAGCAGGAAGGGAACTAGCGGGCTTTCCTACAATGAGCAGTTCTTC | CASRKGTSGLSYNEQFF
TRBD1 | TRBJ2-2 | once | TRBV7-9 | TGTGCCACCTCAGAGGCCGGGACAGGGGACACCGGGGAGCTGTTTTTT | CATSEAGTGDTGELFF
- | TRBJ1-5 | - | TRBV6-6 | TGTGCCAGCAGACCCCCGCAGGGAAGGGATCAGCCCCAGCATTTT | CASRPPQGRDQPQHF
TRBD1 | TRBJ1-2 | - | TRBV14 | TGTGCCAGCAGCTGGGACAGCAACATGAACTATGGCTACACCTTC | CASSWDSNMNYGYTF